Listed below are T cell receptor beta chains from one sample, sequenced in a study of CD8 T cells in Susac syndrome. TCRdb re-derived calls from the immunoSEQ multiplex PCR reads in MiXCR, one entry per CDR3 protein. Among 150,000 to 200,000 distinct CDR3 sequences listed, roughly 90% were seen once. Sequenced input: CD4+ T cells from PBMCs. Receptors were obtained from a human donor with Susac syndrome. Each CDR3 is given with its conserved first and last residue. The order of the fields is J gene, V gene, clone size, D gene, CDR3 protein, CDR3 DNA. A D gene is named only where the DNA matches it firmly. For some rows the clone size is stated as once, few or many, or as a class when expanded; others skip it.

TRBJ2-2 | TRBV30 | - | TRBD2 | CAWTSAGGRSGELFF | TGTGCCTGGACGTCGGCGGGGGGGCGGTCCGGGGAGCTGTTTTTT
TRBJ2-3 | TRBV24-1 | - | - | CATSDYTDTQYF | TGTGCCACCAGTGATTACACAGATACGCAGTATTTT
TRBJ2-7 | TRBV19 | - | - | CASSVSRDSPPGEQYF | TGTGCCAGTAGCGTGTCCCGGGACTCACCGCCCGGCGAGCAGTACTTC
TRBJ1-1 | TRBV5-1 | - | - | CASSLVEGGNTEAFF | TGCGCCAGCAGCTTGGTAGAGGGGGGGAACACTGAAGCTTTCTTT
TRBJ1-1 | TRBV7-9 | - | - | CASSFPGLEGTEAFF | TGTGCCAGCAGCTTTCCGGGGCTCGAGGGCACTGAAGCTTTCTTT
TRBJ1-1 | TRBV12-3/TRBV12-4 | - | TRBD1 | CASSPLQGLITEAFF | TGTGCCAGCAGTCCTTTACAGGGGCTCATCACTGAAGCTTTCTTT
TRBJ1-5 | TRBV3-1 | - | - | CASSHTTTSGIRGSQPQHF | TGTGCCAGCAGCCACACCACGACCAGCGGGATCCGGGGCTCCCAGCCCCAGCATTTT
TRBJ2-7 | TRBV2 | - | TRBD2 | CASNEREGRDEQYF | TGTGCCAGCAACGAGCGTGAAGGGAGGGACGAGCAGTACTTC
TRBJ2-5 | TRBV20-1 | - | - | CSAMKEETQYF | TGCAGTGCTATGAAGGAAGAGACCCAGTACTTC
TRBJ2-3 | TRBV12-3/TRBV12-4 | - | TRBD2 | CASSRLAGELDTQYF | TGTGCCAGCAGTAGACTAGCGGGAGAACTAGATACGCAGTATTTT
TRBJ2-7 | TRBV27 | - | TRBD1 | CASRLRDRSYEQYF | TGTGCCAGCAGACTCCGGGACAGGTCCTACGAGCAGTACTTC
TRBJ1-2 | TRBV2 | - | - | CASTEERFQGYTF | TGTGCCAGCACCGAAGAGAGGTTTCAAGGCTACACCTTC
TRBJ1-1 | TRBV6-1 | - | - | CASSDARVRVGNMNTEAFF | TGTGCCAGCAGTGATGCCCGAGTCCGGGTGGGAAACATGAACACTGAAGCTTTCTTT
TRBJ1-1 | TRBV7-2 | once | - | CASSPSLAMNTEAFF | TGTGCCAGCAGCCCAAGTCTTGCGATGAACACTGAAGCTTTCTTT
TRBJ1-1 | TRBV12-3/TRBV12-4 | - | - | CVSSFAGQGTEAFF | TGTGTCAGCAGTTTTGCAGGGCAGGGCACTGAAGCTTTCTTT
TRBJ2-5 | TRBV12-3/TRBV12-4 | - | TRBD2 | CASSFLGLATKETQYF | TGTGCCAGCAGTTTCTTGGGACTAGCGACGAAAGAGACCCAGTACTTC
TRBJ1-2 | TRBV30 | - | - | CAWSLFPNLDGYTF | TGTGCCTGGAGTCTTTTCCCCAACTTGGATGGCTACACCTTC
TRBJ1-2 | TRBV6-5 | - | - | CASRADGNYGYTF | TGTGCCAGCAGAGCGGACGGTAACTATGGCTACACCTTC
TRBJ2-3 | TRBV5-1 | - | - | CASNEGGGRTDTQYF | TGCGCCAGCAACGAGGGAGGGGGTCGCACAGATACGCAGTATTTT
TRBJ2-1 | TRBV5-1 | - | TRBD1 | CASSLGGTGVEQFF | TGCGCCAGCAGCTTGGGGGGGACAGGTGTTGAGCAGTTCTTC
TRBJ2-7 | TRBV7-9 | - | - | CASSFPNSYEQYF | TGTGCCAGCAGCTTCCCTAACTCCTACGAGCAGTACTTC
TRBJ1-1 | TRBV20-1 | - | TRBD1 | CSAGQGMDTEAFF | TGCAGTGCTGGACAGGGGATGGACACTGAAGCTTTCTTT
TRBJ2-1 | TRBV7-2 | once | TRBD1 | CASTKGRGRGEGGEQFF | TGTGCCAGCACCAAAGGCAGGGGGCGGGGTGAAGGGGGTGAGCAGTTCTTC
TRBJ1-5 | TRBV27 | - | - | CASSFGVNQPQHF | TGTGCCAGCAGTTTCGGGGTCAATCAGCCCCAGCATTTT
TRBJ2-6 | TRBV7-9 | - | TRBD1 | CASPDRGDSGANVLTF | TGTGCCAGCCCAGACAGGGGCGACTCTGGGGCCAACGTCCTGACTTTC
TRBJ2-2 | TRBV5-5 | few | - | CASSLMGQNTGELFF | TGTGCCAGCAGCTTGATGGGACAGAACACCGGGGAGCTGTTTTTT
TRBJ2-1 | TRBV3-1 | once | - | CASSQHGRRDQQFF | TGTGCCAGCAGCCAACATGGTAGGAGAGACCAGCAGTTCTTC
TRBJ1-1 | TRBV5-4 | - | - | CASSLVPPGATSTEAFF | TGTGCCAGCAGCTTGGTCCCACCGGGGGCGACGAGCACTGAAGCTTTCTTT
TRBJ1-5 | TRBV5-1 | - | TRBD1 | CASSQGQGGQPQHF | TGCGCCAGCAGCCAGGGACAGGGAGGACAGCCCCAGCATTTT